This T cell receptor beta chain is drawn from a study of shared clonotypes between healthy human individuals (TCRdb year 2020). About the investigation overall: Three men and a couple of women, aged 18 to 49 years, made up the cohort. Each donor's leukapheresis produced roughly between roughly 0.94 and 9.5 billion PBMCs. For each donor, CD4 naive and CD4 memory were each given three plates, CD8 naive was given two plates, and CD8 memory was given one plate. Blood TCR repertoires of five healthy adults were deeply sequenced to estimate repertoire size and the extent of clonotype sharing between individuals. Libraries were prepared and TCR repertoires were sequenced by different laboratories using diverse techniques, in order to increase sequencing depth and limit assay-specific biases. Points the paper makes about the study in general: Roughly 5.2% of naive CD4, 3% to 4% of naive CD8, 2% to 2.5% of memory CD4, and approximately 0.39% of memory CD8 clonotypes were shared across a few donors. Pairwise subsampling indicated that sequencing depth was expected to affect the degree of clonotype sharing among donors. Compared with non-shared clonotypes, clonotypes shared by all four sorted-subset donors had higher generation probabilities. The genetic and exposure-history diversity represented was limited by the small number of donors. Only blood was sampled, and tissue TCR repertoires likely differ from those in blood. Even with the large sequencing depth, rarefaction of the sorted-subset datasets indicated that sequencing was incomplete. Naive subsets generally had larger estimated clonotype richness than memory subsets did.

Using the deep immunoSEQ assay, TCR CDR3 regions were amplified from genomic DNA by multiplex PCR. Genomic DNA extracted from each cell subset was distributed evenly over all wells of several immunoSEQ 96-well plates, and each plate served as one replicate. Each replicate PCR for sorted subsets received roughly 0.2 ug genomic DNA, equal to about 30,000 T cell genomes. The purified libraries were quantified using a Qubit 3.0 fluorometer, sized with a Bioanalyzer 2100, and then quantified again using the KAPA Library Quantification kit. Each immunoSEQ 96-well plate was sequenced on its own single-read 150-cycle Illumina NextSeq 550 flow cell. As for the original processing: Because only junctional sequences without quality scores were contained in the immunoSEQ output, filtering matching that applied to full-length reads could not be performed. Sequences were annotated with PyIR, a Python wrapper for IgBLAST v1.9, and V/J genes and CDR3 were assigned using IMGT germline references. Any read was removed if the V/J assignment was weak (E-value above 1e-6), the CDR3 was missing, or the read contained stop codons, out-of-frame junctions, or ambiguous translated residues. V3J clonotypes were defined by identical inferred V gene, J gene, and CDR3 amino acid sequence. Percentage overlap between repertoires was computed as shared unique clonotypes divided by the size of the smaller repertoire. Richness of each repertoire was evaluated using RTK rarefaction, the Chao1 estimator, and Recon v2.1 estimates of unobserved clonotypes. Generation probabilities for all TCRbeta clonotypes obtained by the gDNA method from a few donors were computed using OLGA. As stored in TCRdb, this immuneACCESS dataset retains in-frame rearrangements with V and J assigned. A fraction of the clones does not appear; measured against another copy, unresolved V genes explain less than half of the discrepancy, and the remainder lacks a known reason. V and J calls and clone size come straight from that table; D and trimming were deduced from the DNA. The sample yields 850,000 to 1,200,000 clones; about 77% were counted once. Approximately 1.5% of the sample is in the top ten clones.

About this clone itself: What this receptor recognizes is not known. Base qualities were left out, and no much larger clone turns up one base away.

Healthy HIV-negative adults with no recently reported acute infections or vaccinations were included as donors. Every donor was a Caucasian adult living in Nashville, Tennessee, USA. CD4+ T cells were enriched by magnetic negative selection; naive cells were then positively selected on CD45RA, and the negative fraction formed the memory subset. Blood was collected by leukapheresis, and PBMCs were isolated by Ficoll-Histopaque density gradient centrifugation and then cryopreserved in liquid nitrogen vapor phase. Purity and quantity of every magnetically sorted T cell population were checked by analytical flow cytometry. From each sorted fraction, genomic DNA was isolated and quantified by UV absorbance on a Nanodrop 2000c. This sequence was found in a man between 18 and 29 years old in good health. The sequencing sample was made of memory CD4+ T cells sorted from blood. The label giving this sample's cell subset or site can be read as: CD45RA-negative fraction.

At the DNA level, the sequence is TGTGCCAGCAGCCGTCAAACGCCGAGCTCCTACAATGAGCAGTTCTTC. This is translated as CASSRQTPSSYNEQFF. The rearranged chain carries TRBV27 and TRBJ2-1; the D gene lacks a confident call. CDR1 is given as MNHEY and CDR2 as SMNVEV, both from the germline V gene (reference sequence). The CDR3 runs 16 amino acids, cysteine and phenylalanine included. Only the CDR3 DNA is retained, 48 bases long and in frame from the first base. The junction shows trimming of 6 bases on V and 0 bases on J, plus 15 bases between the germline ends.